The text below deals with one T cell receptor beta chain. No antigen is known for it. The CDR3 is 13 amino acids. Trimming took 7 bases from V and 5 from J, leaving 12 bases between them. CDR1 and CDR2 (germline): SGHAT, FQNNGV. This sample was taken from a study of shared clonotypes between healthy human individuals. Sorted-subset replicate PCR reactions were performed with 200 ng DNA, corresponding to roughly 27,000 T cell genomes. Sequencing used immunoSEQ multiplex PCR; TCRdb keeps in-frame clones, though not all of them. Among under 1 million clones, 90% to 95% were seen once, and the ten largest hold around 24%. CD45RO-negative, CCR7-positively selected cells formed the naive CD8 fraction, excluding terminally differentiated effector memory CD45RA+ cells. Points from the study as a whole: When compared with the clonotypes that were shared by all four sorted-subset donors, the non-shared clonotypes turned out to have lower generation probabilities. A handful of donors showed sharing of 4.5% to 6% of naive CD4 clonotypes. In general, naive subsets displayed greater estimated richness than memory subsets did.

This chain connects TRBV11-2 to TRBJ2-1; D not certain. Specimen: naive CD8+ T cells sorted from blood. The TCR sequence derives from a man aged 25 to 45 in good health. The CDR3 nucleotides are TGTGCCAGCAACCCAGTTTGGGACAATGAGCAGTTCTTC. It translates to CASNPVWDNEQFF.